The 20 T cell receptor beta chains given below trace back to one sample, sequenced in a study of regulatory T cells in long-lasting Graves disease. The time point is: newly diagnosed GD, antithyroid drugs for less than 3 months. The TCR library was made from RNA that had been extracted from PBMCs in TRIzol. TCR beta libraries were built with iRepertoire HTBI primers and Arm-PCR of CDR3 regions. MiXCR, applied by TCRdb to the multiplex PCR reads, yields one record per CDR3 protein. Of 400,000 to 500,000 distinct CDR3 sequences in the sample, 15% were seen once. The data were also submitted as part of a second study, on T cells in Graves' hyperthyroidism and ophthalmopathy.

The specimen was peripheral blood mononuclear cells (PBMCs), collected at new diagnosis, from a patient treated with antithyroid drugs. Source of these receptors: a young woman with Graves disease.

This chain connects TRBV29-1 to TRBJ1-2; the D gene is possibly TRBD1 (5 bases). There are 12 residues in the CDR3. V was cut by 6 bases and J by 3 bases, with 11 bases left in between. Germline V gene data show CDR1 as SQVTM and CDR2 as ANQGSEA. The CDR3 protein is CSVSGTDYGYTF. CDR3 coding DNA: TGCAGCGTCTCCGGGACGGACTATGGCTACACCTTC.

This clonotype has a count of ten or more. V is TRBV5-1 and J is TRBJ2-1; 7 nucleotides agree with TRBD1. The CDR3 has 16 residues. CDR1 and CDR2 from the germline V gene are SGHRS and YFSETQ. V was clipped by 1 base and J by 9 bases; unmatched bases: 13. Written as DNA, the CDR3 is TGCGCCAGCAGCTTGAGTAGACAGGGCCGGGTAGGTGAGCAGTTCTTC. Protein: CASSLSRQGRVGEQFF.

This sequence joins TRBV4-1 and TRBJ2-1; 7 bases are shared with TRBD2. The J segment lost 2 bases and the V segment lost 4 bases, leaving 2 bases of the junction unmatched. CDR1 is MGHRA and CDR2 is YSYEKL in the germline V gene. The CDR3 loop spans 14 amino acids. As DNA, the CDR3 is TGCGCCAGCAGCCGGACTAGGCCCTACAATGAGCAGTTCTTC. It encodes CASSRTRPYNEQFF.

This clonotype was detected ten times or more. This chain links TRBV12-3 or TRBV12-4 with TRBJ2-7, with 7 bases identical to TRBD2. V lost 6 bases and J lost 3; bases outside the gene matches: 5. This CDR3 region has 13 residues. The CDR3 DNA reads as TGTGCCAGCAGCCTAGCGGAGAACTACGAGCAGTACTTC. It yields the protein CASSLAENYEQYF.

The V and J genes are TRBV28 and TRBJ2-7, with 8 bases that match TRBD2. Germline V gene data show CDR1 as MDHEN and CDR2 as SYDVKM. J lost 12 bases, V lost 3 bases, and 7 bases had no gene match. This CDR3 is built from 12 residues. The CDR3 is CASSFGAGDLYF. DNA of the CDR3: TGTGCCAGCAGTTTTGGAGCGGGAGATCTGTACTTC.

This clonotype was observed many times. The V call is TRBV6-5, the J call TRBJ2-1; 14 bases are shared with TRBD2. This CDR3 has 19 amino acids. After removal of 0 bases from V and 6 bases from J, the junction contained 10 bases not matched to a gene. Looked up from germline, CDR1 is MNHEY and CDR2 is SVGAGI. The CDR3 loop reads CASSYSIPGTSGRSNEQFF. The CDR3 nucleotides read TGTGCCAGCAGTTACTCGATTCCCGGGACTAGCGGGAGAAGCAATGAGCAGTTCTTC.

This clonotype was picked up many times. V usage is TRBV6-2 or TRBV6-3 and J usage is TRBJ2-7; perhaps TRBD1 as D (6 bases). Germline CDR1 MNHEY, CDR2 SVGEGT. The length of the CDR3 is 15 residues. Trimming took off 8 bases at V and 6 bases at J, with 23 bases between the two ends. CDR3 sequence: CASAQLWGPEAEQYF. Written as DNA, the CDR3 is TGTGCCAGCGCTCAACTCTGGGGGCCCGAGGCCGAGCAGTACTTC.

The chain links TRBV7-9 to TRBJ1-5, with 8 bases that match TRBD1. CDR1 and CDR2 (germline): SEHNR, FQNEAQ (reference sequence). The CDR3 is 16 residues long. V trimming: 4 bases; J trimming: 5 bases; junction bases outside the gene matches: 10. In DNA form, the CDR3 reads TGTGCCAGCAGCTCATCCCAGGGGGCCCGGGATCAGCCCCAGCATTTT. Translating gives CASSSSQGARDQPQHF.

At least ten counts were recorded for this clonotype. In DNA form, the CDR3 reads TGTGCCAGCACCTATCAGGGAGGGGGCGGCTACAATGAGCAGTTCTTC. It encodes CASTYQGGGGYNEQFF. The chain has TRBV5-5 and TRBJ2-1; D possibly matches TRBD1 or TRBD2 (7 bases each). CDR3 length: 16 amino acids. V was trimmed by 6 bases and J by 3 bases, leaving 19 bases between them. Germline CDR1 SGHKS, CDR2 YYEKEE (reference sequence).

This clonotype has at least ten counts. The chain combines TRBV28 with TRBJ1-1, with D unclear. The germline V gene has CDR1 MDHEN and CDR2 SYDVKM. This CDR3 has 11 amino acids. Between the trimmed V and J ends, which lost 8 bases and 1 base, there was a span of 5 bases. CDR3 sequence reads: CASLRNTEAFF. CDR3 nucleotides: TGTGCCAGCCTACGGAACACTGAAGCTTTCTTT.

The sample holds a few counts of this clonotype. The rearrangement joins TRBV15 to TRBJ1-4; D uncertain. This CDR3 contains 14 residues. The V gene's germline CDR1 is LNHNV and CDR2 YYDKDF (reference sequence). V lost 5 bases to trimming and J lost 0 bases, with 7 bases between them. The CDR3 spells CATSHPATNEKLFF. The CDR3 nucleotides read TGTGCCACCAGCCATCCCGCAACTAATGAAAAACTGTTTTTT.

The sample holds a few counts of this clonotype. A much larger clonotype is one base distant, so this may be a read error. This chain joins TRBV30 and TRBJ2-5, with D possibly being TRBD1 (6 bases). The V gene's germline CDR1 is GTSNPN and CDR2 SVGIG (reference sequence). The CDR3 extends over 11 amino acids. The CDR3 loop reads CAWSVRGTQHF. The CDR3 coding sequence is TGTGCCTGGAGTGTAAGGGGGACCCAGCACTTC.

The chain links TRBV27 to TRBJ2-1; 8 nucleotides agree with TRBD2. The germline CDR1 and CDR2 sequences are MNHEY and SMNVEV (reference sequence). J was trimmed by 8 bases and V by 9 bases; bases with no gene match: 18. This CDR3 has 16 amino acids. The CDR3 protein is CARGARLGGRWDEQFF. The CDR3 DNA follows: TGTGCCAGAGGGGCCCGATTGGGCGGGAGGTGGGATGAGCAGTTCTTC.

The sample holds a few counts of this clonotype. This chain uses TRBV7-2 with TRBJ1-2, with 8 bases fitting TRBD1. The CDR3 is made up of 12 amino acids. Germline assignment: CDR1 SGHTA and CDR2 FQGNSA. J gave up 4 bases and V 6 bases, and 1 base lay outside the gene matches. The CDR3 loop reads CASSTGGYGYTF. CDR3 nucleotides: TGTGCCAGCAGTACAGGGGGCTATGGCTACACCTTC.

The chain couples TRBV6-2 or TRBV6-3 to TRBJ2-7; possible D gene TRBD2, 6 bases. This CDR3 has 13 residues. CDR1 and CDR2 from the germline V gene are MNHEY and SVGEGT. The V end lost 6 bases, the J end lost 6 bases, and 15 bases lay between the germline ends. This CDR3 reads CASSVAGGSEQYF. The CDR3 DNA reads TGTGCCAGCAGCGTAGCCGGAGGGTCCGAGCAGTACTTC.

This rearrangement joins TRBV6-9 to TRBJ1-2; possible D gene TRBD1, 5 bases. The CDR3 consists of 15 residues. Trimming shortened V by 3 bases and J by 1 base, and 12 bases separated the two germline ends. CDR1 is MNHGY, CDR2 SVAAGI, per germline. The CDR3: CASSYFGGVNYGYTF. The CDR3 DNA is TGTGCCAGCAGTTACTTCGGAGGGGTTAACTATGGCTACACCTTC.

This clonotype was detected a few times. The chain couples TRBV4-1 to TRBJ2-1; D unclear. V was pared by 1 base and J by 11 bases, with 9 bases between. The germline V gene encodes CDR1 MGHRA and CDR2 YSYEKL. CDR3 size: 12 residues. The CDR3 region is CASSQGNAQQFF. The CDR3 DNA reads TGCGCCAGCAGCCAAGGGAATGCTCAGCAGTTCTTC.

This clonotype was found many times. The chain links TRBV10-3 to TRBJ2-5; the match to TRBD2 covers 9 bases. From germline, CDR1 is ENHRY and CDR2 SYGVKD. The CDR3 has 14 residues. The trim removed 3 bases at V and 4 bases at J, leaving 3 bases unmatched. CDR3 coding DNA: TGTGCCATCAGTGATACAGCGGGAGGAGAGACCCAGTACTTC. Amino acid sequence: CAISDTAGGETQYF.

This clonotype has at least ten counts. The rearrangement uses TRBV5-6 and TRBJ1-2, with no clear D. Germline V lookup: CDR1 SGHDT, CDR2 YYEEEE. CDR3 length: 13 residues. Trimming removed 3 bases at V and 4 bases at J, with 10 bases between. The CDR3 DNA sequence: TGTGCCAGCAGCTCCGCGGGTCCCTATGGCTACACCTTC. It translates to CASSSAGPYGYTF. The whole variable domain, filled in from reference TRBV5-6 and TRBJ1-2, reads DAGVTQSPTHLIKTRGQQVTLRCSPKSGHDTVSWYQQALGQGPQFIFQYYEEEERQRGNFPDRFSGHQFPNYSSELNVNALLLGDSALYLCASSSAGPYGYTFGSGTRLTVV.

The sample holds many counts of this clonotype. V and J are TRBV19 and TRBJ1-2; D may be TRBD1 (5 bases). The CDR3 is made up of 15 amino acids. Germline CDR1 LNHDA, CDR2 SQIVND (reference sequence). The ends were cut back, 6 bases at V and 4 bases at J, with 18 bases in the middle. The CDR3 loop reads CASSPGGRMGYGYTF. CDR3 DNA: TGTGCCAGTAGCCCTGGGGGTCGGATGGGCTATGGCTACACCTTC.